This TCR beta chain was sequenced during a study of blood T cells in healthy people across ages. Broader study findings: Calculation of diversity from one million T cells yielded estimates considered to be underestimates. The recorded TCR beta diversity per million T cells decreased in a roughly linear manner with age. Any conclusive comparison of naive versus antigen-experienced cells was prevented by using unsorted PBMCs.

As to this clonotype: What it binds is not known. A junction boundary mismatches the germline segment, possibly from a read error.

Combining a sample-barcoded 5' primer with a J-beta primer mix, a second PCR ran for roughly 7 to 11 cycles. Each CDR3 protein is one row after TCRdb ran MiXCR on the 5' RACE reads. The table has about 1 million distinct CDR3 sequences, around 25% seen once. CDR1 is SNHLY and CDR2 is FYNNEI in the germline V gene. The CDR3 has 15 amino acids. These sequences were also reported in another study, on T cells of mothers and their children. As reported in that work: Among related mother-child pairs, overlap was slightly higher than in unrelated pairs, though not significantly.

The V and J genes are TRBV2 and TRBJ2-1, with 7 nucleotides matching TRBD2. Sequenced sample: blood. The sequence derives from a girl under 10 years old in good health. The DNA for the CDR3 is TGTGTCAGCAGTGCGCGGGGGAGCTCCTACAATGAGCAGTTCTTC. Encoded protein: CVSSARGSSYNEQFF. Supplemented by reference TRBV2 and TRBJ2-1, the full variable domain reads EPEVTQTPSHQVTQMGQEVILRCVPISNHLYFYWYRQILGQKVEFLVSFYNNEISEKSEIFDDQFSVERPDGSNFTLKIRSTKLEDSAMYFCVSSARGSSYNEQFFGPGTRLTVL.